These T cell receptor beta chains were read from a single sample in a study of T cells in tuberculosis. The repertoire was sequenced with immunoSEQ multiplex PCR; TCRdb's copy has only in-frame clones and lacks some. Of about 50,000 clones in the sample, 90% to 95% were seen once. Sequencing used PBMCs, obtained at tuberculosis diagnosis. The source is an adult with tuberculosis. CDR3s include the opening cysteine and the closing phenylalanine or tryptophan. D genes are given only for firm matches. Clone size appears in some rows only: once, few, many, or a class for an expanded clone.

clone_size	j_call	cdr3_length	d_call	v_call	cdr3_nt	cdr3_aa
once	TRBJ1-5	12	-	TRBV6-1	TGTGCCAGCAAGCCTTCGATTGAGCCCCAGCATTTT	CASKPSIEPQHF
-	TRBJ2-1	15	TRBD2	TRBV9	TGTGCCAGCAGCGTAGGACTAGCAGCCTACAATGAGCAGTTCTTC	CASSVGLAAYNEQFF
-	TRBJ2-1	16	-	TRBV5-6	TGTGCCAGCAGCTTGGCGGGGGGCCTACTCTACAATGAGCAGTTCTTC	CASSLAGGLLYNEQFF
-	TRBJ2-7	16	-	TRBV23-1	TGCGCCAGCAGTCGTTTCCCACAGGGGGGGTTAGACGAGCAGTACTTC	CASSRFPQGGLDEQYF
-	TRBJ2-1	12	-	TRBV7-2	TGTGCCAGCAGCCCCAGGTATCATGAGCAGTTCTTC	CASSPRYHEQFF
-	TRBJ1-5	16	TRBD1	TRBV30	TGTGCCTGGAGTCCAACGGACAGGGTAGGAAATCAGCCCCAGCATTTT	CAWSPTDRVGNQPQHF
-	TRBJ2-3	14	-	TRBV14	TGTGCCAGCAGCCAAGTAAGAACGGGAGCACGGGAGTATTTT	CASSQVRTGAREYF
-	TRBJ1-2	11	-	TRBV5-6	TGTGCCAGCAGCTCCTCGGGTCCCAGTACCTTC	CASSSSGPSTF
-	TRBJ1-2	15	-	TRBV6-5	TGTGCCAGCAGTTACGGGATCGGGAGTAACGACGGCTACACCTTC	CASSYGIGSNDGYTF
-	TRBJ1-1	13	-	TRBV30	TGTGCCTGGAGTGTATCAGGGTACACTGAAGCTTTCTTT	CAWSVSGYTEAFF
-	TRBJ2-2	15	TRBD1	TRBV7-9	TGTGCCAGCAGCTTACGACAGGGCGGCACCGGGGAGCTGTTTTTT	CASSLRQGGTGELFF